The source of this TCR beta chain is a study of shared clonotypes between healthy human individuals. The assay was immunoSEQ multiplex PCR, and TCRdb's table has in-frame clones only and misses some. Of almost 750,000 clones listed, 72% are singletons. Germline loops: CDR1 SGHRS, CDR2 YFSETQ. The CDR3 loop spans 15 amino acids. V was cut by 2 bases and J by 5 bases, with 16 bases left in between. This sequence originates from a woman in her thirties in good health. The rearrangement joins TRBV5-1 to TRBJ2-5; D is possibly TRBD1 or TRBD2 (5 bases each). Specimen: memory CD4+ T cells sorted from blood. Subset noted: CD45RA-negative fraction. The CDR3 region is CASSLGVGTVETQYF. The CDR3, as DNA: TGCGCCAGCAGCTTAGGTGTGGGGACCGTGGAGACCCAGTACTTC. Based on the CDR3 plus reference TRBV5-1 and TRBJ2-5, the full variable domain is KAGVTQTPRYLIKTRGQQVTLSCSPISGHRSVSWYQQTPGQGLQFLFEYFSETQRNKGNFPGRFSGRQFSNSRSEMNVSTLELGDSALYLCASSLGVGTVETQYFGPGTRLLVL.